A selection of T cell receptor beta chains follows, all from one sample in a study of T cells in Graves' hyperthyroidism and ophthalmopathy. TCRdb independently ran MiXCR on the multiplex PCR reads; one entry per CDR3 protein. This sample yields fewer than 500,000 distinct CDR3 sequences, of which approximately 12% are seen a single time; around 20% belongs to the top ten. Material: blood. These receptors came from a young man with Graves' hyperthyroidism that later progressed to Graves' ophthalmopathy. Both conserved end residues are part of each CDR3. The D gene is left open where the match is weak. Size tells how often a clone was seen (once, few, many) or the class of an expanded clone, and some rows leave it out.

clone_size	v_call	j_call	d_call	cdr3_nt	cdr3_aa
once	TRBV6-7	TRBJ2-1	NA	TGTGCCAGCAGTTACTTAGAATACAATGAGCAGTTCTTC	CASSYLEYNEQFF
NA	TRBV5-1	TRBJ1-1	NA	TGCGCCACCTCACGGGAGGGGAAGTACACTGAAGCTTTCTTT	CATSREGKYTEAFF
NA	TRBV19	TRBJ1-5	TRBD1	TGTGCCAGTAGCCGTAACACAGGGGGCAATCAGCCCCAGCATTTT	CASSRNTGGNQPQHF
NA	TRBV27	TRBJ1-1	NA	TGTGCCAGCAGTTTAGTACGGTACACTGAAGCTTTCTTT	CASSLVRYTEAFF
many	TRBV27	TRBJ2-1	NA	TGTGCCAGCAGGATGACTAGATACAATGAGCAGTTCTTC	CASRMTRYNEQFF
few	TRBV20-1	TRBJ1-5	NA	TGCAGTGCTCAGGGGACTCATCAGCCCCAGCATTTT	CSAQGTHQPQHF
many	TRBV28	TRBJ2-5	TRBD2	TGTGCCAGCAGTCTGGTCTCGCGGGGGGGCCGGCAGACCCAGTACTTC	CASSLVSRGGRQTQYF
many	TRBV6-2/TRBV6-3	TRBJ1-1	NA	TGTGCCAGCAGTTACTACCAGCCGATCACTGAAGCTTTCTTT	CASSYYQPITEAFF
NA	TRBV7-9	TRBJ2-3	NA	TGTGCCAGCAGCGCAGATTACAGGGAATGGGATACGCAGTATTTT	CASSADYREWDTQYF
many	TRBV12-3/TRBV12-4	TRBJ1-1	TRBD1	TGTGCCAGCAGTTTCGGACAGGGGAGGACTGAAGCTTTCTTT	CASSFGQGRTEAFF
few	TRBV6-4	TRBJ1-4	NA	TGTGCCAATGACACCTCAACTAATGAAAAACTGTTTTTT	CANDTSTNEKLFF
many	TRBV5-1	TRBJ1-1	NA	TGCGCCAGCAGCTATCAGGTTCCCCAACATGAAGCTTTCTTT	CASSYQVPQHEAFF
many	TRBV5-6	TRBJ1-1	NA	TGTGCCAGCAGCTGGGCTGGCGAGAACACTGAAGCTTTCTTT	CASSWAGENTEAFF
NA	TRBV4-2	TRBJ1-2	TRBD1	TGTGCCAGCAGCCCACAGGGGGTTCACTATGGCTACACCTTC	CASSPQGVHYGYTF
few	TRBV7-9	TRBJ1-1	NA	TGTGCCAGCAGCTCCCCTCGTATGGGAGAAGGGAACACTGAAGCTTTCTTT	CASSSPRMGEGNTEAFF
many	TRBV9	TRBJ2-7	NA	TGTGCCAGCAGCCCAGAGTTTTCGAACCAGGGTGGCGAGCAGTACTTC	CASSPEFSNQGGEQYF
many	TRBV5-1	TRBJ1-4	NA	TGCGCCAGCAAAGGGGCGATGGAGGAAAAACTGTTTTTT	CASKGAMEEKLFF
NA	TRBV29-1	TRBJ2-1	NA	TGCAGCGTTGAAGGCCCAATGGGGTATGAGCAGTTCTTC	CSVEGPMGYEQFF
NA	TRBV4-1	TRBJ2-5	NA	TGCGCCAGCAGCCAAGAAACGGGACACCTGTTGGGTCAAGAGACCCAGTACTTC	CASSQETGHLLGQETQYF
many	TRBV3-1	TRBJ1-1	NA	TGTGCCAGCAGCCAAGAGCTGGGGGGTCTCGACACTGAAGCTTTCTTT	CASSQELGGLDTEAFF
many	TRBV6-1	TRBJ2-5	NA	TGTGCCAGCATCCCATGGGAGGGGGTAAGAGAGACCCAGTACTTC	CASIPWEGVRETQYF
many	TRBV6-1	TRBJ1-2	TRBD1	TGTGCCAGCAGTTCAGACAGGGGAAGGTATGGCTACACCTTC	CASSSDRGRYGYTF
many	TRBV5-1	TRBJ1-3	TRBD1	TGCGCCAGCAGCTTGAGTGGGACAGGGAGTTCTTCTGGAAACACCATATATTTT	CASSLSGTGSSSGNTIYF
NA	TRBV20-1	TRBJ2-2	NA	TGCAGTGCTAGTGGTCGGAACACCGGGGAGCTGTTTTTT	CSASGRNTGELFF
few	TRBV6-1	TRBJ2-3	TRBD2	TGTGCCAGCCGGGAGACTAGCGGGGGAGTAAGTAGCACAGATACGCAGTATTTT	CASRETSGGVSSTDTQYF
many	TRBV10-3	TRBJ1-1	NA	TGTGCCATCAGTGACGTGAACACTGAAGCTTTCTTT	CAISDVNTEAFF
few	TRBV28	TRBJ1-4	NA	TGTGCCAGCAGTTCCGGCGCCCTTTTATTTAATGAAAAACTGTTTTTT	CASSSGALLFNEKLFF
few	TRBV7-9	TRBJ1-3	NA	TGTGCCAGCAGCTTAGAAGAAGGGCCCCCTGGAAACACCATATATTTT	CASSLEEGPPGNTIYF
few	TRBV29-1	TRBJ1-5	NA	TGCAGCGTTCAAACTGACACAATTAGCAATCAGCCCCAGCATTTT	CSVQTDTISNQPQHF
few	TRBV6-2/TRBV6-3	TRBJ1-2	NA	TGTGCCAGCAGTTACTCGAGGCGGGCCGGGTTCGGCTACACCTTC	CASSYSRRAGFGYTF
few	TRBV20-1	TRBJ2-3	NA	TGCAGTGCTAGAGGAGGAGTCGGAGGGGGGGATACGCAGTATTTT	CSARGGVGGGDTQYF
many	TRBV27	TRBJ1-6	NA	TGTGCCAGCAGTTTAGGGGACGCTTCACCCCTCCACTTT	CASSLGDASPLHF
few	TRBV20-1	TRBJ1-1	NA	TGCAGTGCTAGAGATCGAGTGGGGACCATGAACACTGAAGCTTTCTTT	CSARDRVGTMNTEAFF
few	TRBV20-1	TRBJ2-7	TRBD2	TGCAGTGCTAGCGGGGGGGCGGAACACGAGCAGTACTTC	CSASGGAEHEQYF
few	TRBV7-9	TRBJ2-5	NA	TGTGCCAGCAGCTCTCTGGAGGACCAAGAGACCCAGTACTTC	CASSSLEDQETQYF
NA	TRBV30	TRBJ2-7	NA	TGTGCCTGGAGTCCCCTGGGGAACGAGCAGTACTTC	CAWSPLGNEQYF
many	TRBV5-1	TRBJ2-7	TRBD2	TGCGCCAGCAGCTTGGGAACGACTAGCGGGGTTTCCTACGAGCAGTACTTC	CASSLGTTSGVSYEQYF
NA	TRBV10-1	TRBJ2-1	NA	TGCGCCAGCAGTGCTATCCGGGGAGTCAACAATGAGCAGTTCTTC	CASSAIRGVNNEQFF
many	TRBV5-1	TRBJ1-2	NA	TGCGCCAGCAGCAGCGGGATACCCAGGAGCTATGGCTACACCTTC	CASSSGIPRSYGYTF
NA	TRBV30	TRBJ1-1	TRBD1	TGTGCCGGACAGGGGAACACTGAAGCTTTCTTT	CAGQGNTEAFF
few	TRBV6-5	TRBJ1-1	NA	TGTGCCAGCAGTTATACTATCGGGAACACTGAAGCTTTCTTT	CASSYTIGNTEAFF
NA	TRBV5-1	TRBJ1-1	NA	TGCGCCAGCAGCATCTCGGGGGGTACTGAAGCTTTCTTT	CASSISGGTEAFF
many	TRBV30	TRBJ2-5	NA	TGTGCCTGGAGAGGGTACCAAGAGACCCAGTACTTC	CAWRGYQETQYF